This T cell receptor beta chain is drawn from a study of T cell repertoires in cytomegalovirus infection. With regard to this clonotype: Its antigen remains unidentified.

Study-wide results and caveats: What dominated the ex vivo response were HLA-C-restricted CMV-specific TCR beta clonotypes.

TCRdb re-derived calls from the reads in MiXCR, one entry per CDR3 protein. The repertoire includes 450,000 to 650,000 distinct CDR3 sequences, 35% to 50% of them detected once, and around 48% sits in the top ten. This specimen consisted of cultured PBMCs, obtained from culture after CMV antigen stimulation. The receptor was isolated from a human donor in good health (CMV status not recorded). Some clones in this sample may be carry-over from other donors' samples.

The CDR3 bases are TGCAGTGCTAGCCGCCCCCGGCTAGCTACCACAGATACGCAGTATTTT. It is translated as CSASRPRLATTDTQYF. The gene calls are TRBV20-1 and TRBJ2-3; tentative D call: TRBD2 (5 bases). CDR1 and CDR2 from the germline V gene are DFQATT and SNEGSKA (reference sequence). The ends were cut back, 3 bases at V and 2 bases at J, with 18 bases in the middle. The CDR3 runs to 16 residues.